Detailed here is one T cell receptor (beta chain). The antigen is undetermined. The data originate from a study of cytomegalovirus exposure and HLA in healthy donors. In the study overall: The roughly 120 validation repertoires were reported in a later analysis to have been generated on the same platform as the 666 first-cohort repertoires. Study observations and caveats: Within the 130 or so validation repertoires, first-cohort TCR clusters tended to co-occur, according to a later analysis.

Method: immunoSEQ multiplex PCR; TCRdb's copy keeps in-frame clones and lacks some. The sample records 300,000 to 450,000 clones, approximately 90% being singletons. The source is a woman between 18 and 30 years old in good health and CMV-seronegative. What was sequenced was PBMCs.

The CDR3 nucleotides are TGTGCCAGCAGTACTCGGGGACAGGGGAACACTGAAGCTTTCTTT. Translation: CASSTRGQGNTEAFF. The rearrangement links TRBV6-6 to TRBJ1-1, with 9 bases identical to TRBD1. With V trimmed by 5 bases and J by 1 base, 5 bases remained unmatched. This CDR3 has 15 residues. CDR1 and CDR2 (germline): MNHNY, SVGAGI (reference sequence).